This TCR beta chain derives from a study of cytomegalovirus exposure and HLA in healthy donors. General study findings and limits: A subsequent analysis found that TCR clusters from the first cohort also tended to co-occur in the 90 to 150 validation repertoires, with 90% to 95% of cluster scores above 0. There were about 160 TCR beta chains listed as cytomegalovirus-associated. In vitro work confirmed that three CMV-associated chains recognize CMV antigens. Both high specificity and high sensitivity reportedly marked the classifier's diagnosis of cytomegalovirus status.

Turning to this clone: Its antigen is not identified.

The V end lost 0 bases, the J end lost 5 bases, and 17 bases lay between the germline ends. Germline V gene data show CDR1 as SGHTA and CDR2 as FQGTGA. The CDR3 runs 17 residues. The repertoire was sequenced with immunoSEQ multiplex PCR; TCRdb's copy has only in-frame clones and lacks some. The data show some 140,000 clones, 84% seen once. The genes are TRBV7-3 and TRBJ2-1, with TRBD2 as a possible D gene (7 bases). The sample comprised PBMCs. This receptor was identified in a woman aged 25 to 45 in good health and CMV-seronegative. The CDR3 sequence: CASSLTHGGAAHNEQFF. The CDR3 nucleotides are TGTGCCAGCAGCTTAACGCATGGGGGGGCTGCCCACAATGAGCAGTTCTTC. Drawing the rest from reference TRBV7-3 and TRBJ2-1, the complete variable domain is GAGVSQTPSNKVTEKGKYVELRCDPISGHTALYWYRQSLGQGPEFLIYFQGTGAADDSGLPNDRFFAVRPEGSVSTLKIQRTERGDSAVYLCASSLTHGGAAHNEQFFGPGTRLTVL.